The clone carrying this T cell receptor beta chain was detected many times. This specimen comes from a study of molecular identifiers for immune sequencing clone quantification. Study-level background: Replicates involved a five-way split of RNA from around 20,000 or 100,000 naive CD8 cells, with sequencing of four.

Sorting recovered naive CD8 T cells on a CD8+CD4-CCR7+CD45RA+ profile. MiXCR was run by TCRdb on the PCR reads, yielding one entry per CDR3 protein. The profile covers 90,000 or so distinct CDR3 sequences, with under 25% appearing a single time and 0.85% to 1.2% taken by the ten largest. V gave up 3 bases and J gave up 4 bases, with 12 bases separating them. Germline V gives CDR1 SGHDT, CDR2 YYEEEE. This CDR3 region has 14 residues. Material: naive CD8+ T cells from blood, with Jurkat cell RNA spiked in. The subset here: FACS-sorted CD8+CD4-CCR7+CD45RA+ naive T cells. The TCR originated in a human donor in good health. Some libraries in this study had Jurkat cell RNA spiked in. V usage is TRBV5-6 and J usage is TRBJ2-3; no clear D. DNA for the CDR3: TGTGCCAGCAGCTCGGTCCTTCTCGCAGATACGCAGTATTTT. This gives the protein CASSSVLLADTQYF.